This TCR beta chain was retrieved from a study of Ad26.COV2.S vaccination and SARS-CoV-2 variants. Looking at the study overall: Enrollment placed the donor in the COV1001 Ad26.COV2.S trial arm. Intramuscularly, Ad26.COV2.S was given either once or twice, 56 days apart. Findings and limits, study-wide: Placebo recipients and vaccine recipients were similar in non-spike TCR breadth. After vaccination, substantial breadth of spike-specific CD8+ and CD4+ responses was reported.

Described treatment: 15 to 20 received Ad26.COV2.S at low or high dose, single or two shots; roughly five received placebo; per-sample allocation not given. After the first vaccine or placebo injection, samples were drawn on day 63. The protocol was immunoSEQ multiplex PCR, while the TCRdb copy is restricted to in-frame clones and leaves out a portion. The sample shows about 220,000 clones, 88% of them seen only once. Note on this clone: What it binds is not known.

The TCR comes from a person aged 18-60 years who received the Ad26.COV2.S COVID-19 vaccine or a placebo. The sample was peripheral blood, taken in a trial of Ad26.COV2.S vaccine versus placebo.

The CDR3 DNA reads TGTGCCACCCGTGACACAGATACGCAGTATTTT. It yields the protein CATRDTDTQYF. The genes are TRBV3-1 (or the pseudogene TRBV3-2) and TRBJ2-3; D remains unclear. V shed 10 bases and J shed 2 bases, with 7 bases lying between them. The CDR3 is 11 residues long. The germline CDR1 and CDR2 sequences are LGHDT and YNNKEL (reference sequence).